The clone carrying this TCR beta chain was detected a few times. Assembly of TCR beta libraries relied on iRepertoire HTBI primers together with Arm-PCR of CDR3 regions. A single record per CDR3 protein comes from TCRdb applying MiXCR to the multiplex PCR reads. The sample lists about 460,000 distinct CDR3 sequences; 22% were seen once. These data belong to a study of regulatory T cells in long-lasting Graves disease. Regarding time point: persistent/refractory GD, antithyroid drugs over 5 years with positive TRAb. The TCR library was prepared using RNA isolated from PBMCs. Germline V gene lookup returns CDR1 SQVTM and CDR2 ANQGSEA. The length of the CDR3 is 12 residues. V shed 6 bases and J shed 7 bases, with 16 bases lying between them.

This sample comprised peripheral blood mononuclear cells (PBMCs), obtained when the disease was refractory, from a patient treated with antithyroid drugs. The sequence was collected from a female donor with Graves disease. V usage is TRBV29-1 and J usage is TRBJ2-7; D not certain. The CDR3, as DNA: TGCAGCGTCGTTAATTATTTAGAGGAGCAGTACTTC. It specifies CSVVNYLEEQYF.